This TCR beta chain was sequenced during a study of beta chain features in type 1 diabetes. About the study: Patients were similar to healthy donors in age and gender (as well as in cell yields). Examination spanned roughly 110 million sorted cells from all samples. Study-wide results and caveats: Possibly, sequencing cDNA over-represented cells that had high TCR expression levels.

Comment on this clone: The antigen is unknown.

Germline V gives CDR1 SGHAT, CDR2 FQNNGV. V lost 0 bases and J 7 bases, leaving 11 bases between the germline ends. This CDR3 contains 14 residues. Using CD45RO/CCR7/CD25/CD127/CD95/CD27, CD4+ naive, central memory, regulatory and stem cell-like memory cells were sorted. Since all of the isolated RNA was reverse transcribed, expressed TCRB transcripts were what got sequenced. Repertoires were generated with immunoSEQ multiplex PCR, while TCRdb's copy carries only in-frame clones and drops some. The sample has over 700,000 clones; roughly 15% are singletons. The TCR comes from a woman younger than 30 in good health. The chain employs TRBV11-2 and TRBJ2-3; D remains ambiguous. The sample taken for sequencing was naive CD4+ T cells from blood. The CDR3 sequence: CASSLEPGRNTQYF. The CDR3 DNA follows: TGTGCCAGCAGCTTAGAGCCCGGGCGCAATACGCAGTATTTT.